Below, one T cell receptor beta chain is given with its context. Its antigen is currently unknown. Some clones are missing from TCRdb's copy, which holds only in-frame ones; the method was immunoSEQ multiplex PCR. Among about a million clones listed, 77% were seen once. This record belongs to a study of shared clonotypes between healthy human individuals. Overall study context: Each donor's CD8 memory used one plate, CD8 naive two, each CD4 subset three.

Recent acute infections and vaccinations were absent in the healthy HIV-negative adult donors. Notes on the study in general: Relative to their counterparts shared across all four donors, non-shared clonotypes exhibited diminished generation probabilities.

Trimming took off 3 bases at V and 3 bases at J, with 12 bases between the two ends. The CDR3 consists of 15 residues. From germline, CDR1 is LNHDA and CDR2 SQIVND (reference sequence). The sequencing sample was made of memory CD4+ T cells from PBMCs. Noted subset: CD45RA-negative fraction. The clonotype was recovered from a man aged 18 to 30 in good health. Some clones in this sample may be carry-over from other donors' samples. The chain employs TRBV19 and TRBJ1-3; TRBD1 might be the D (5 bases). The CDR3 DNA sequence: TGTGCCAGTAGTATCGGGCAGGGCTATGGAAACACCATATATTTT. This encodes CASSIGQGYGNTIYF.